What follows are 23 T cell receptor beta chains derived from one specimen sequenced in a study of cytomegalovirus exposure and HLA in healthy donors. Both 60 Vbeta primers and 13 Jbeta primers went into the PCR. The assay was immunoSEQ multiplex PCR, and TCRdb's table has in-frame clones only and misses some. Altogether around 150,000 clones are present, around 75% being singletons, with the ten largest covering 3%. Sequencing was performed on PBMCs. These TCRs come from a woman in her 50s in good health and CMV-seropositive.

The J gene is TRBJ1-6, the V gene TRBV5-1; D remains ambiguous. Between the trimmed V and J ends, which lost 0 bases and 9 bases, there was a span of 10 bases. The CDR3 extends over 14 amino acids. From germline, CDR1 is SGHRS and CDR2 YFSETQ. The CDR3 loop reads CASSLATAGSPLHF. DNA of the CDR3: TGCGCCAGCAGCTTGGCAACCGCAGGTTCACCCCTCCACTTT.

This clone was seen more than once but under ten times. The gene calls are TRBV5-6 and TRBJ1-1; no definite D call. The ends were cut back, 4 bases at V and 1 base at J, with 2 bases in the middle. Germline V CDR1 and CDR2: SGHDT, YYEEEE. This CDR3 is 11 amino acids long. The CDR3 sequence is CASSQNTEAFF. The CDR3 region has the DNA TGTGCCAGCAGCCAGAACACTGAAGCTTTCTTT. Variable domain in full (rest from reference TRBV5-6 and TRBJ1-1): DAGVTQSPTHLIKTRGQQVTLRCSPKSGHDTVSWYQQALGQGPQFIFQYYEEEERQRGNFPDRFSGHQFPNYSSELNVNALLLGDSALYLCASSQNTEAFFGQGTRLTVV.

The V call is TRBV6-1, the J call TRBJ2-7; possibly TRBD1 for D (5 bases). Germline V CDR1 and CDR2: MNHNS, SASEGT. With 6 bases removed from V and 2 bases from J, the gap between germline ends came to 17 bases. The CDR3 is made up of 15 amino acids. Written as DNA, the CDR3 is TGTGCCAGCAGCGTCCTGACAGCGAACCCCTACGAGCAGTACTTC. The encoded protein is CASSVLTANPYEQYF.

This chain joins TRBV7-3 and TRBJ2-1; 10 nucleotides align to TRBD2. This CDR3 comprises 16 residues. Looked up from germline, CDR1 is SGHTA and CDR2 is FQGTGA. The V and J ends lost 4 bases and 10 bases, in that order; junction bases with no gene match: 13. For the CDR3, the DNA is TGTGCCAGCAGCTCCACCGGGGGTAGCGGGGGGTCGGAGCAGTTCTTC. It is translated as CASSSTGGSGGSEQFF.

This chain links TRBV28 with TRBJ1-2; weak D call: TRBD1 (5 bases). The CDR3 totals 13 residues. The germline gives CDR1 MDHEN, CDR2 SYDVKM. V lost 2 bases to trimming and J lost 7 bases, with 11 bases between them. The CDR3 loop is CASSLVQGFGYTF. CDR3 nucleotide sequence: TGTGCCAGCAGTTTAGTGCAGGGTTTTGGCTACACCTTC.

This clone appeared a few times. CDR3 DNA sequence: TGTGCCATCAGTGGAACTAGCGGGGGGCGTCGCTCCTACAATGAGCAGTTCTTC. It translates to CAISGTSGGRRSYNEQFF. The genes are TRBV10-3 and TRBJ2-1; 12 nucleotides align to TRBD2. This CDR3 is 18 amino acids long. The V segment lost 4 bases and the J segment 0 bases; nucleotides outside the gene matches: 7. Germline V gene data show CDR1 as ENHRY and CDR2 as SYGVKD.

The count of this clone is one. The CDR3 sequence is CASSLGRGYTEAFF. The CDR3, as DNA: TGTGCCAGCAGCTTAGGGAGAGGGTACACTGAAGCTTTCTTT. V is TRBV7-9 and J is TRBJ1-1; D unresolved. V dropped 1 base and J dropped 3 bases, with 9 bases sitting between them. Germline V gene sequence: CDR1 SEHNR, CDR2 FQNEAQ (reference sequence). The CDR3 totals 14 residues. The full variable domain, with the rest looked up from reference TRBV7-9 and TRBJ1-1, is DTGVSQNPRHKITKRGQNVTFRCDPISEHNRLYWYRQTLGQGPEFLTYFQNEAQLEKSRLLSDRFSAERPKGSFSTLEIQRTEQGDSAMYLCASSLGRGYTEAFFGQGTRLTVV.

This clone was counted between two and nine times. The V gene is TRBV5-1, the J gene TRBJ1-6, with a weak D call TRBD1 (5 bases). This CDR3 spans 14 amino acids. The germline V gene encodes CDR1 SGHRS and CDR2 YFSETQ. V dropped 5 bases and J dropped 9 bases, with 15 bases sitting between them. CDR3 amino acids: CASRPGQGGSPLHF. The DNA of the CDR3 is TGCGCCAGCAGACCTGGGCAGGGTGGTTCACCCCTCCACTTT.

V usage is TRBV6-1 and J usage is TRBJ1-1, with D possibly matching TRBD1 (6 bases). Trimming removed 7 bases from V and 4 bases from J, with 13 bases in between. The germline V gene has CDR1 MNHNS and CDR2 SASEGT. The CDR3 extends over 13 amino acids. CDR3 DNA: TGTGCCAGCAATCGCCAGGGGAGCACTGAAGCTTTCTTT. Amino acid sequence: CASNRQGSTEAFF.

This sequence joins TRBV7-8 and TRBJ1-1, with D unresolved. Germline loops: CDR1 SGHVS, CDR2 FQNEAQ. Trimming pared 5 bases from V and 4 bases from J, leaving 17 bases between. This CDR3 has 15 amino acids. The CDR3 spells CASSPIAAGSTEAFF. The CDR3 bases are TGTGCCAGCAGCCCCATCGCCGCGGGGAGCACTGAAGCTTTCTTT.

This clone appeared a few times. Within the sample, other DNA sequences also encode this same CDR3. The chain uses TRBV2 and TRBJ2-5; 8 bases are a match to TRBD1. Germline CDR1 SNHLY, CDR2 FYNNEI. The V gene end was trimmed by 2 bases and the J gene end by 5 bases; junction bases not matched to a gene: 4. The CDR3 length is 14 residues. The DNA for the CDR3 is TGTGCCAGCAGTGAACAGGGGGCTGGCGAGACCCAGTACTTC. This codes for CASSEQGAGETQYF. The full variable domain, in which reference TRBV2 and TRBJ2-5 provide the parts outside the CDR3, is EPEVTQTPSHQVTQMGQEVILRCVPISNHLYFYWYRQILGQKVEFLVSFYNNEISEKSEIFDDQFSVERPDGSNFTLKIRSTKLEDSAMYFCASSEQGAGETQYFGPGTRLLVL.

V gene TRBV5-4 combines with J gene TRBJ2-7; D is possibly TRBD1 (6 bases). The CDR3 has 14 residues. Germline V lookup: CDR1 SGHNT, CDR2 YYREEE (reference sequence). The V gene lost 0 bases and the J gene lost 3 bases, with 10 bases spanning the gap. The CDR3 sequence is CASSLDGRGYEQYF. The CDR3 DNA sequence: TGTGCCAGCAGCTTGGATGGCAGGGGCTACGAGCAGTACTTC.

This rearrangement joins TRBV11-2 to TRBJ2-3; D is unclear. The CDR3 covers 12 residues. V was shortened by 5 bases and J by 2 bases, with 5 bases between the two germline ends. Germline V gives CDR1 SGHAT, CDR2 FQNNGV. As DNA, the CDR3 is TGTGCCAGCAGCCAACACACAGATACGCAGTATTTT. Amino acids: CASSQHTDTQYF.

The chain joins TRBV5-1 to TRBJ1-2; D not certain. The V gene lost 1 base and the J gene lost 2 bases, with 6 bases spanning the gap. Germline CDR1 and CDR2: SGHRS and YFSETQ. CDR3 length equals 13 residues. For the CDR3, the DNA is TGCGCCAGCAGCTTGATGAGCAACTATGGCTACACCTTC. Its protein is CASSLMSNYGYTF.

This chain uses TRBV5-1 with TRBJ2-5; 12 bases are shared with TRBD1. The junction had 9 bases not matched to a gene; V was cut back by 5 bases and J by 4 bases. CDR3 length equals 16 residues. Germline CDR1 SGHRS, CDR2 YFSETQ. The CDR3 nucleotides read TGCGCCAGCAGAGAAACCGGGACAGGGGGCGCAGAGACCCAGTACTTC. Protein: CASRETGTGGAETQYF.

The chain links TRBV30 to TRBJ1-1; D unclear. The germline CDR1 and CDR2 sequences are GTSNPN and SVGIG (reference sequence). The CDR3 runs 13 residues. With 3 bases removed from V and 5 bases from J, the gap between germline ends came to 13 bases. Written as DNA, the CDR3 is TGTGCCTGGAGAAGCATGTCGTGGACTGAAGCTTTCTTT. Residues: CAWRSMSWTEAFF.

This clone has a handful of counts. The CDR3 nucleotides read TGTGCCAGCAGTGAAAACGGGATGAACACTGAAGCTTTCTTT. Protein: CASSENGMNTEAFF. V usage is TRBV25-1 and J usage is TRBJ1-1; D call uncertain. Germline-derived CDR1 and CDR2 are MGHDK and SYGVNS. The ends were cut back, 2 bases at V and 0 bases at J, with 7 bases in the middle. This CDR3 has 14 amino acids.

A word on this clone: Compared with germline, one end of the junction differs, possibly owing to a read error. The chain joins TRBV2 to TRBJ2-1, with 9 bases that match TRBD2. The CDR3 contains 15 residues. Per germline, CDR1 SNHLY and CDR2 FYNNEI. In nucleotides, the CDR3 is TGTGCCAGCAGTGAACAGCGGGGGGCGTACAGTGAGCAGTTCTTC. Translating it yields CASSEQRGAYSEQFF. Combining the CDR3 with reference TRBV2 and TRBJ2-1 gives the whole variable domain EPEVTQTPSHQVTQMGQEVILRCVPISNHLYFYWYRQILGQKVEFLVSFYNNEISEKSEIFDDQFSVERPDGSNFTLKIRSTKLEDSAMYFCASSEQRGAYSEQFFGPGTRLTVL.

The chain carries TRBV27 and TRBJ2-2; D may be TRBD1 (5 bases). Between the trimmed V and J ends, which lost 5 bases and 5 bases, there was a span of 15 bases. This CDR3 spans 15 amino acids. From germline, CDR1 is MNHEY and CDR2 SMNVEV (reference sequence). This CDR3 is CASSGNSGLTGELFF. The CDR3 DNA reads as TGTGCCAGCAGTGGAAACTCAGGGCTTACCGGGGAGCTGTTTTTT.

The chain uses TRBV27 and TRBJ2-1, with 11 bases identical to TRBD2. The trim removed 6 bases at V and 15 bases at J, leaving 7 bases unmatched. The germline V gene encodes CDR1 MNHEY and CDR2 SMNVEV (reference sequence). The CDR3 totals 12 residues. The chain's CDR3 is CASSIPGLAAFF. The DNA for the CDR3 is TGTGCCAGCAGCATTCCGGGACTAGCGGCGTTCTTC.

The V gene is TRBV4-2, the J gene TRBJ2-3; TRBD1 is a possible D gene (6 bases). The CDR3 has 16 amino acids. V was pared by 1 base and J by 6 bases, with 17 bases between. From germline, CDR1 is LGHNA and CDR2 YNFKEQ. CDR3 in amino acids: CASSQVLPRGSDTQYF. The DNA of the CDR3 is TGTGCCAGCAGCCAAGTCCTTCCCAGGGGTTCTGATACGCAGTATTTT.

The chain is built from TRBV6-1 and TRBJ1-1; D unclear. Germline-derived CDR1 and CDR2 are MNHNS and SASEGT. The CDR3 is 14 residues long. V gave up 6 bases and J gave up 3 bases, with 14 bases separating them. The CDR3 spells CASSAEGGDTEAFF. The CDR3 DNA is TGTGCCAGCAGCGCTGAGGGTGGCGACACTGAAGCTTTCTTT.

As DNA, the CDR3 is TGCGCCAGCAGCCCCCGACAGGGGGGCACAGATACGCAGTATTTT. Residues: CASSPRQGGTDTQYF. V and J are TRBV5-1 and TRBJ2-3; TRBD1 matches at 9 bases. CDR3 length: 15 amino acids. CDR1 is SGHRS and CDR2 is YFSETQ in the germline V gene. V shed 4 bases and J 1 base; nucleotides not matched to a gene: 4.